The next 21 T cell receptor beta chains were all read from a single sample in a study of sequential checkpoint blockade in melanoma (dated by TCRdb to about 2019). Taken with the paper, the label for treatment or condition translates to: randomized to nivolumab then ipilimumab (arm A) or the reverse (arm B). Libraries were constructed by the immunoSEQ multiplex PCR assay. TCRdb carries this immuneACCESS record with in-frame sequences only. Its versions omit some clonotypes, under half of them owing to an unresolved V gene in the studies checked, with the rest unexplained. This sample gives roughly 20,000 clones in total; 60% to 80% of them show up just once. 34% of the sample belongs to the ten largest clones. The specimen comprised CD8+ T cells sorted from blood (inferred from file names), sampled from a patient given nivolumab and ipilimumab in sequence. The receptors come from a human donor with melanoma.

V is TRBV14 and J is TRBJ2-1, with D uncertain. Germline CDR1 SGHDN, CDR2 FVKESK. The ends were cut back, 3 bases at V and 5 bases at J, with 11 bases in the middle. The CDR3 spans 14 residues. The CDR3 loop is CASSQIASNNEQFF. The DNA of the CDR3 is TGTGCCAGCAGCCAGATAGCATCTAACAATGAGCAGTTCTTC. The variable domain in full, with the rest retrieved from reference TRBV14 and TRBJ2-1, is EAGVTQFPSHSVIEKGQTVTLRCDPISGHDNLYWYRRVMGKEIKFLLHFVKESKQDESGMPNNRFLAERTGGTYSTLKVQPAELEDSGVYFCASSQIASNNEQFFGPGTRLTVL.

The chain combines TRBV9 with TRBJ2-5; the match to TRBD1 covers 10 bases. The CDR3 spans 15 residues. Germline CDR1 is SGDLS and CDR2 is YYNGEE. V was clipped by 5 bases and J by 3 bases; unmatched bases: 7. The CDR3 DNA follows: TGTGCCAGCAGAAGGGCCGGGACAGGGGAAGAGACCCAGTACTTC. It yields the protein CASRRAGTGEETQYF.

This clone ranks as medium-sized. The chain employs TRBV7-2 and TRBJ1-2; 7 nucleotides line up with TRBD1. J lost 5 bases, V lost 4 bases, and 10 bases had no gene match. Germline assignment: CDR1 SGHTA and CDR2 FQGNSA. This CDR3 comprises 15 residues. The CDR3 here is CASSSQPGQTYGYTF. In nucleotides, the CDR3 is TGTGCCAGCAGCTCCCAACCGGGACAGACTTATGGCTACACCTTC.

This clone was observed a few times. The J gene is TRBJ2-3, the V gene TRBV5-3; 8 nucleotides line up with TRBD2. TRBV5-3 has ORF status, its function being uncertain. V lost 7 bases to trimming and J lost 2 bases; unmatched junction nucleotides: 15. This CDR3 is built from 17 residues. The DNA for the CDR3 is TGTGCCAGATGGCGCGGGGGGTCAACACGTGTCACAGATACGCAGTATTTT. Its translation: CARWRGGSTRVTDTQYF.

This clone occurred once. The rearrangement links TRBV27 to TRBJ2-7; the D gene is possibly TRBD1 (5 bases). V lost 3 bases, J lost 2 bases, and 8 bases lay in between. The CDR3 covers 13 residues. Germline loops: CDR1 MNHEY, CDR2 SMNVEV (reference sequence). CDR3 sequence: CASSFGQAYEQYF. CDR3 nucleotide sequence: TGTGCCAGCAGTTTCGGACAAGCCTACGAGCAGTACTTC.

The rearrangement uses TRBV21-1 and TRBJ2-7; TRBD2 is the table's D call and was not checked against the DNA. TRBV21-1 is a pseudogene segment. This CDR3 region has 17 residues. CDR3 DNA sequence: TGTGCCAGCTCCCAACCCCCTACGCGGGGGGACTCCTACGAGCAGTACTTC. Its protein is CASSQPPTRGDSYEQYF.

J is TRBJ2-7 and V is TRBV30; a weak D match, TRBD2 (5 bases). The CDR3 runs 14 residues. V was pared by 1 base and J by 4 bases, with 14 bases between. CDR1 is GTSNPN and CDR2 is SVGIG in the germline V gene (reference sequence). This chain's CDR3 is CAWSASRRGYEQYF. DNA for the CDR3: TGTGCCTGGAGTGCGTCAAGGCGAGGGTACGAGCAGTACTTC. The whole variable domain, remainder taken from reference TRBV30 and TRBJ2-7, is SQTIHQWPATLVQPVGSPLSLECTVEGTSNPNLYWYRQAAGRGLQLLFYSVGIGQISSEVPQNLSASRPQDRQFILSSKKLLLSDSGFYLCAWSASRRGYEQYFGPGTRLTVT.

This chain joins TRBV5-4 and TRBJ1-1; no firm D call. CDR3 length: 14 amino acids. V was pared by 0 bases and J by 7 bases, with 13 bases between. The germline CDR1 and CDR2 sequences are SGHNT and YYREEE (reference sequence). The CDR3 protein is CASSLALIGGEAFF. As DNA, the CDR3 is TGTGCCAGCAGCTTGGCCTTAATAGGAGGTGAAGCTTTCTTT.

The J gene is TRBJ2-3, the V gene TRBV5-6; 9 bases map to TRBD2. Germline CDR1 and CDR2: SGHDT and YYEEEE. V dropped 4 bases and J dropped 2; count of bases not matched to a gene: 17. The CDR3 sequence is 19 residues long. CDR3 amino acids: CASSVTGTSQYYYTDTQYF. The CDR3 DNA follows: TGTGCCAGCAGCGTCACCGGGACTAGCCAATACTACTACACAGATACGCAGTATTTT.

The rearrangement links TRBV6-1 to TRBJ2-7; D might be TRBD2 (5 bases). Germline CDR1 is MNHNS and CDR2 is SASEGT. The V gene lost 2 bases and the J gene lost 5 bases, with 13 bases spanning the gap. The CDR3 has 14 residues. CDR3 region: CASSEMEVPHEQYF. DNA of the CDR3: TGTGCCAGCAGTGAAATGGAGGTCCCCCACGAGCAGTACTTC.

The DNA of the CDR3 is TGTGCCAGCAGCGCCAAACAGGGGGGGTTTCAAGATACGCAGTATTTT. It translates to CASSAKQGGFQDTQYF. V is TRBV9 and J is TRBJ2-3; possibly TRBD1 for D (8 bases). The CDR3 extends over 16 amino acids. V was clipped by 3 bases and J by 5 bases, with 19 bases between them. The V gene's germline CDR1 is SGDLS and CDR2 YYNGEE.

V and J are TRBV6-4 and TRBJ2-1; 10 nucleotides align to TRBD2. This CDR3 is built from 16 residues. Per germline, CDR1 MRHNA and CDR2 SNTAGT. The V and J ends lost 3 bases and 4 bases, in that order; junction bases with no gene match: 6. CDR3 sequence reads: CASSDRAGGVYNEQFF. In DNA form, the CDR3 reads TGTGCCAGCAGTGATAGAGCGGGGGGGGTTTACAATGAGCAGTTCTTC.

V is TRBV4-1 and J is TRBJ1-2; D possibly corresponds to TRBD1 (6 bases). Germline-derived CDR1 and CDR2 are MGHRA and YSYEKL. CDR3 length: 16 residues. The ends were cut back, 2 bases at V and 0 bases at J, with 13 bases in the middle. The CDR3 sequence is CASSQFQGSANYGYTF. CDR3 in DNA: TGCGCCAGCAGCCAATTCCAGGGGTCGGCTAACTATGGCTACACCTTC.

This chain connects TRBV9 to TRBJ2-7; D perhaps matches TRBD2 (6 bases). V was clipped by 0 bases and J by 9 bases, with 13 bases between them. The CDR3 spans 13 residues. CDR1 and CDR2 (germline): SGDLS, YYNGEE. CDR3 DNA sequence: TGTGCCAGCAGCGTAGCTTCGGGGGACGGGCAGTACTTC. Its translation is CASSVASGDGQYF.

In regard to this clone: At the DNA level, this CDR3 is encoded by other sequences in the same sample as well. The V and J genes are TRBV27 and TRBJ2-7, with a weak D call TRBD2 (6 bases). Germline CDR1 is MNHEY and CDR2 is SMNVEV (reference sequence). This CDR3 comprises 13 residues. V lost 7 bases and J 0 bases, leaving 10 bases between the germline ends. The CDR3 reads CASMGGASYEQYF. Here the CDR3 DNA reads TGTGCCAGCATGGGCGGGGCCTCCTACGAGCAGTACTTC.

The J gene is TRBJ2-1, the V gene TRBV5-4; 8 bases align to TRBD1. This CDR3 has 13 amino acids. The ends lost 1 base at V and 10 bases at J; junction bases unmatched: 4. Germline loops: CDR1 SGHNT, CDR2 YYREEE (reference sequence). CDR3 sequence: CASSLQGAGEQFF. The CDR3 DNA is TGTGCCAGCAGCTTGCAGGGGGCAGGGGAGCAGTTCTTC.

This chain joins TRBV19 and TRBJ2-2; 7 bases are shared with TRBD1. From germline, CDR1 is LNHDA and CDR2 SQIVND (reference sequence). The CDR3 has 15 amino acids. Losses at the gene ends were 8 bases for V and 1 base for J; bases not matched to a gene: 7. Written as DNA, the CDR3 is TGTGCCAGTTCCCCGGGACAGTGGAACACCGGGGAGCTGTTTTTT. Protein sequence: CASSPGQWNTGELFF.

The chain joins TRBV28 to TRBJ2-5; 7 bases map to TRBD1. The end of the DNA aligns better with TRBJ2-7, so the J call may be wrong. Germline CDR1 MDHEN, CDR2 SYDVKM. The CDR3 has 15 residues. CDR3 loop: CASSDQQGLTYEQYF. CDR3 nucleotides: TGTGCCAGCAGTGACCAACAGGGGCTAACCTACGAGCAGTACTTC.

The V and J genes are TRBV29-1 and TRBJ2-7; D gene uncertain. Germline loops: CDR1 SQVTM, CDR2 ANQGSEA. The CDR3 loop spans 11 amino acids. Trimming cost V 7 bases and J 4 bases, with 11 bases left between them. The DNA for the CDR3 is TGCAGCGGCTACAACGGGTACGAGCAGTACTTC. Translated, it gives CSGYNGYEQYF.

Only a few counts were recorded for this clone. The chain has TRBV30 and TRBJ2-2; 9 bases are shared with TRBD1. CDR3 size: 15 residues. Germline V gives CDR1 GTSNPN, CDR2 SVGIG (reference sequence). After removal of 0 bases from V and 5 bases from J, the junction contained 4 bases not matched to a gene. CDR3 loop: CAWSVRQGGTGELFF. CDR3 in DNA: TGTGCCTGGAGTGTACGACAGGGGGGGACCGGGGAGCTGTTTTTT.

On this clone itself: This same CDR3 is encoded by further DNA sequences in the sample. The V gene is TRBV27, the J gene TRBJ2-1; TRBD2 agrees at 8 bases. V was pared by 11 bases and J by 4 bases, with 4 bases of the junction left unmatched. The germline V gene has CDR1 MNHEY and CDR2 SMNVEV (reference sequence). The CDR3 length is 12 residues. The CDR3 sequence: CASRGGYNEQFF. The CDR3 nucleotides read TGTGCCTCCCGCGGGGGGTACAATGAGCAGTTCTTC.